These 26 T cell receptor beta chains were sequenced from one sample in a study of T cell responses to AZD1222 COVID-19 vaccine. The assay was immunoSEQ multiplex PCR, and TCRdb's table has in-frame clones only and misses some. This sample has some 86,000 clones; 80% occur once, and the top ten carry roughly 21%. The source was peripheral blood, collected on day 0 of AZD1222 vaccination. Receptor source: an adult in good health.

The chain is built from TRBV30 and TRBJ1-2, with a possible D match to TRBD1 (5 bases). The CDR3 has 13 amino acids. Germline V gene sequence: CDR1 GTSNPN, CDR2 SVGIG (reference sequence). Trimming cost V 0 bases and J 5 bases, with 10 bases left between them. The CDR3 is CAWSVQGVYGYTF. DNA for the CDR3: TGTGCCTGGAGTGTACAAGGGGTTTATGGCTACACCTTC.

The chain joins TRBV6-6 to TRBJ2-2; D is possibly TRBD1 or TRBD2 (5 bases each). The CDR3 totals 12 residues. Looked up from germline, CDR1 is MNHNY and CDR2 is SVGAGI (reference sequence). V was shortened by 5 bases and J by 6 bases, with 7 bases between the two germline ends. CDR3 region: CASSRDPGELFF. The CDR3 region has the DNA TGTGCCAGCAGTAGGGACCCCGGGGAGCTGTTTTTT.

A single count supports this clone. The J gene is TRBJ2-7, the V gene TRBV18; 10 bases match TRBD1. The CDR3 contains 14 residues. V shed 6 bases and J 3 bases; nucleotides not matched to a gene: 5. The germline CDR1 and CDR2 sequences are KGHSH and LQKENI. CDR3 sequence reads: CASSPGQGNYEQYF. CDR3 nucleotide sequence: TGTGCCAGCTCGCCGGGACAGGGGAACTACGAGCAGTACTTC. The full variable domain, its missing parts supplied by reference TRBV18 and TRBJ2-7, is NAGVMQNPRHLVRRRGQEARLRCSPMKGHSHVYWYRQLPEEGLKFMVYLQKENIIDESGMPKERFSAEFPKEGPSILRIQQVVRGDSAAYFCASSPGQGNYEQYFGPGTRLTVT.

The rearrangement joins TRBV4-1 to TRBJ1-5; 9 nucleotides align to TRBD1. The germline gives CDR1 MGHRA, CDR2 YSYEKL. The CDR3 runs to 15 residues. Trimming cost V 1 base and J 5 bases; bases outside gene matches: 3. In nucleotides, the CDR3 is TGCGCCAGCAGCCAAGGGAGACAGGGGGATCAGCCCCAGCATTTT. Translated: CASSQGRQGDQPQHF.

This clone came up a few times. The chain combines TRBV5-6 with TRBJ1-2; possible D gene TRBD1, 5 bases. Germline V gene data show CDR1 as SGHDT and CDR2 as YYEEEE. The V end was cut by 6 bases, the J end by 7 bases, with 22 bases between. The CDR3 has 15 amino acids. This CDR3 reads CASTIGVTGPPGYTF. Written as DNA, the CDR3 is TGTGCCAGCACAATTGGGGTAACAGGCCCCCCTGGCTACACCTTC.

The chain combines TRBV6-5 with TRBJ1-1, with D tentatively TRBD1 (5 bases). Trimming removed 6 bases from V and 4 bases from J, with 15 bases in between. This CDR3 has 14 residues. Germline loops: CDR1 MNHEY, CDR2 SVGAGI. The CDR3 here is CASRGGPRTTEAFF. The CDR3 nucleotides are TGTGCCAGCAGGGGGGGACCCAGAACCACTGAAGCTTTCTTT.

The chain joins TRBV28 to TRBJ1-2; no firm D call. Trimming left V 6 bases short and J 2 bases short, with 13 bases between. Germline values: CDR1 MDHEN, CDR2 SYDVKM. The length of the CDR3 is 14 residues. The CDR3 here is CASRRPPGNYGYTF. The CDR3 bases are TGTGCCAGCAGACGACCGCCGGGGAACTATGGCTACACCTTC.

This clone was seen a single time. The chain has TRBV11-3 and TRBJ2-1, with D possibly matching TRBD2 (7 bases). V dropped 5 bases and J dropped 5 bases, with 19 bases sitting between them. Germline CDR1 and CDR2: SGHNT and YENEEA. The CDR3 has 16 amino acids. The CDR3 reads CASSPGGGGYNNEQFF. The CDR3 DNA is TGTGCCAGCAGCCCGGGGGGCGGGGGTTACAACAATGAGCAGTTCTTC.

The gene calls are TRBV5-1 and TRBJ1-1, with 7 bases lining up with TRBD1. In germline, CDR1 is SGHRS, CDR2 YFSETQ. The ends lost 0 bases at V and 6 bases at J; junction bases unmatched: 11. This CDR3 has 16 amino acids. The CDR3 coding sequence is TGCGCCAGCAGCTTGGAAAGGGGGCTAGGAGGCGCTGAAGCTTTCTTT. It specifies CASSLERGLGGAEAFF.

The chain uses TRBV15 and TRBJ2-3; D ambiguous. V was shortened by 3 bases and J by 0 bases, with 7 bases between the two germline ends. Germline-derived CDR1 and CDR2 are LNHNV and YYDKDF (reference sequence). This CDR3 comprises 14 residues. Written as DNA, the CDR3 is TGTGCCACCAGCAGCCCAGAGAGCACAGATACGCAGTATTTT. Translated, it gives CATSSPESTDTQYF.

The chain has TRBV19 and TRBJ1-2; TRBD1 aligns across 12 bases. The CDR3 has 16 residues. The germline CDR1 and CDR2 sequences are LNHDA and SQIVND (reference sequence). V shed 5 bases, J shed 7 bases, and the junction held 11 bases outside the gene matches. The CDR3 nucleotides read TGTGCCAGTAGTCAAAAACCGGGACAGGGGGCAGGTGGCTACACCTTC. Amino acid sequence: CASSQKPGQGAGGYTF.

The rearrangement uses TRBV7-2 and TRBJ1-1; D unresolved. V gave up 4 bases and J gave up 0 bases, with 6 bases separating them. The CDR3 contains 13 residues. CDR1 and CDR2 (germline): SGHTA, FQGNSA. The CDR3 spells CASSSYLNTEAFF. DNA of the CDR3: TGTGCCAGCAGCTCATACTTGAACACTGAAGCTTTCTTT.

The chain couples TRBV13 to TRBJ2-7, with 11 nucleotides matching TRBD2. V dropped 8 bases and J dropped 4; count of bases not matched to a gene: 7. The CDR3 is 14 amino acids. Looked up from germline, CDR1 is PRHDT and CDR2 is FYEKMQ (reference sequence). The CDR3 region has the DNA TGTGCCAGCGGAATGACTAGCGGGGCGTACGAGCAGTACTTC. It yields the protein CASGMTSGAYEQYF.

This clone was seen only once. The chain employs TRBV6-5 and TRBJ1-5; no definite D call. Germline CDR1 MNHEY, CDR2 SVGAGI. V lost 6 bases, J lost 4 bases, and 10 bases lay in between. This CDR3 has 13 residues. The CDR3 sequence is CASSDAGNQPQHF. DNA for the CDR3: TGTGCCAGCAGCGACGCAGGAAATCAGCCCCAGCATTTT.

CDR3 sequence (DNA): TGCAGCGTTGAGTCCAGCCGGGGGACCCAGTACTTC. It is translated as CSVESSRGTQYF. The V gene is TRBV29-1, the J gene TRBJ2-5, with D possibly TRBD2 on 5 matching bases. V gave up 3 bases and J gave up 7 bases, with 12 bases separating them. Germline V gene sequence: CDR1 SQVTM, CDR2 ANQGSEA. The CDR3 runs 12 residues.

Written as DNA, the CDR3 is TGCGCCAGCAGCGGAGGACAGGGACTTCAAGAGACCCAGTACTTC. Protein sequence: CASSGGQGLQETQYF. The chain recombines TRBV5-1 with TRBJ2-5; TRBD1 matches at 8 bases. Germline lookup yields CDR1 SGHRS and CDR2 YFSETQ. With 4 bases clipped from V and 2 bases from J, the junction kept 7 bases outside the gene matches. The CDR3 sequence is 15 residues long.

V usage is TRBV10-3 and J usage is TRBJ2-1, with 11 bases that match TRBD2. The J segment lost 5 bases and the V segment lost 0 bases, leaving 6 bases of the junction unmatched. Germline values: CDR1 ENHRY, CDR2 SYGVKD. This CDR3 has 17 residues. The CDR3 region is CAISESRLAGGNNEQFF. The CDR3 DNA is TGTGCCATCAGTGAGTCTCGTCTAGCGGGAGGAAACAATGAGCAGTTCTTC.

The V and J genes are TRBV19 and TRBJ1-4, with 10 positions matching TRBD1. V lost 9 bases to trimming and J lost 7 bases; unmatched junction nucleotides: 14. The CDR3 extends over 16 amino acids. From germline, CDR1 is LNHDA and CDR2 SQIVND (reference sequence). The CDR3 protein is CASKALGTGVGEKLFF. The DNA of the CDR3 is TGTGCCAGCAAAGCACTCGGGACAGGGGTTGGTGAAAAACTGTTTTTT.

This clone has just one count. This chain links TRBV19 with TRBJ2-2; D not resolved. This CDR3 region has 13 residues. Germline values: CDR1 LNHDA, CDR2 SQIVND (reference sequence). Between the trimmed V and J ends, which lost 6 bases and 0 bases, there was a span of 5 bases. The CDR3: CASSMANTGELFF. The CDR3 DNA reads TGTGCCAGTAGCATGGCGAACACCGGGGAGCTGTTTTTT.

The chain couples TRBV25-1 to TRBJ2-1, with D possibly TRBD2 on 5 matching bases. Germline-derived CDR1 and CDR2 are MGHDK and SYGVNS. The CDR3 totals 16 residues. Between the trimmed V and J ends, which lost 1 base and 11 bases, there was a span of 21 bases. DNA for the CDR3: TGTGCCAGCAGTGAATTTGAGGACGTATGGGAGCCTAAGCAGTTCTTC. Protein sequence: CASSEFEDVWEPKQFF.

The gene calls are TRBV13 and TRBJ1-6; no clear D gene. The V end lost 0 bases, the J end lost 3 bases, and 9 bases lay between the germline ends. The germline V gene encodes CDR1 PRHDT and CDR2 FYEKMQ (reference sequence). This CDR3 region has 16 residues. The CDR3 reads CASSLGGRLYNSPLHF. For the CDR3, the DNA is TGTGCCAGCAGCTTAGGGGGCAGGCTCTATAATTCACCCCTCCACTTT. Full variable domain (missing parts from reference TRBV13 and TRBJ1-6): AAGVIQSPRHLIKEKRETATLKCYPIPRHDTVYWYQQGPGQDPQFLISFYEKMQSDKGSIPDRFSAQQFSDYHSELNMSSLELGDSALYFCASSLGGRLYNSPLHFGNGTRLTVT.

CDR3 sequence: CASILAGPPTRQYF. CDR3 bases: TGTGCCAGCATCCTAGCCGGGCCCCCGACACGGCAGTACTTC. The chain recombines TRBV6-5 with TRBJ2-7; tentative D call: TRBD2 (5 bases). The length of the CDR3 is 14 residues. V was cut by 7 bases and J by 9 bases, with 22 bases left in between. From germline, CDR1 is MNHEY and CDR2 SVGAGI.

The genes are TRBV20-1 and TRBJ2-1; no reliable D call. V dropped 6 bases and J dropped 6 bases, with 9 bases sitting between them. The germline V gene has CDR1 DFQATT and CDR2 SNEGSKA (reference sequence). CDR3 length: 11 residues. The CDR3 is CSATPGNEQFF. The CDR3 nucleotides are TGCAGTGCCACCCCCGGCAATGAGCAGTTCTTC.

The J gene is TRBJ1-1, the V gene TRBV15, with no clear D. Per germline, CDR1 LNHNV and CDR2 YYDKDF (reference sequence). V shed 3 bases and J shed 3 bases, with 5 bases lying between them. This CDR3 spans 12 amino acids. The CDR3 sequence is CATSSGDTEAFF. In DNA, the CDR3 is TGTGCCACCAGCAGCGGGGACACTGAAGCTTTCTTT. Full variable domain (outside the CDR3, taken from reference TRBV15 and TRBJ1-1): DAMVIQNPRYQVTQFGKPVTLSCSQTLNHNVMYWYQQKSSQAPKLLFHYYDKDFNNEADTPDNFQSRRPNTSFCFLDIRSPGLGDTAMYLCATSSGDTEAFFGQGTRLTVV.

Written as DNA, the CDR3 is TGTGCCAGCAGTCCCAGGGGGGTTGTGTATGGCTACACCTTC. Translating it yields CASSPRGVVYGYTF. The rearrangement links TRBV27 to TRBJ1-2; 7 bases line up with TRBD1. Germline-derived CDR1 and CDR2 are MNHEY and SMNVEV (reference sequence). The CDR3 runs to 14 residues. The V segment lost 5 bases and the J segment 5 bases; nucleotides outside the gene matches: 8.

This chain connects TRBV5-1 to TRBJ1-4; D unclear. The CDR3 is 14 amino acids. Trimming pared 2 bases from V and 3 bases from J, leaving 8 bases between. Per germline, CDR1 SGHRS and CDR2 YFSETQ. CDR3 loop: CASSFRSPNEKLFF. In nucleotides, the CDR3 is TGCGCCAGCAGCTTCCGCAGTCCTAATGAAAAACTGTTTTTT.